This T cell receptor beta chain is drawn from a study of T cells in Graves' hyperthyroidism and ophthalmopathy. Findings and caveats of the study: Stable hyperthyroidism was separated from ophthalmopathy by a model based on 13 V-J features.

RNA transcripts served as the template for amplifying TCR beta CDR3 regions. The primer set for the first-round RT-PCR of the TCR CDR3 was HTBI. TCRdb re-called the multiplex PCR reads with MiXCR, one entry per CDR3 protein. The table has hundreds of thousands of distinct CDR3 sequences, 16% seen once. Patients between 18 and 65 years old had hyperthyroidism, newly diagnosed and lasting under 2 months. PBMCs were sourced from approximately 9.3 ml fresh peripheral blood. V gave up 4 bases and J gave up 5 bases, with 9 bases separating them. The CDR3 spans 12 residues. Germline V gene data show CDR1 as MNHEY and CDR2 as SVGEGT. Of note for this clonotype: Its target is unknown.

The receptor comes from a woman aged 18-29 years with Graves' hyperthyroidism. The sequencing input was blood. This chain uses TRBV6-2 or TRBV6-3 with TRBJ2-7; no definite D call. Here the CDR3 reads CASSSPWNEQYF. DNA for the CDR3: TGTGCCAGCAGTTCCCCGTGGAACGAGCAGTACTTC.